Reported below is one T cell receptor (beta chain). Authors' processing steps: Amplification of reference gene primers provided the estimated nucleated cell counts. Repertoires were generated with immunoSEQ multiplex PCR, while TCRdb's copy carries only in-frame clones and drops some. The D gene and trimming were derived from the DNA, and the V and J assignments and clone size from that table. This repertoire shows approximately 210,000 clones, more than 65% found once; its top ten account for approximately 4%. Germline V gene lookup returns CDR1 LNHDA and CDR2 SQIVND (reference sequence). The CDR3 loop spans 15 amino acids. Trimming cost V 9 bases and J 0 bases; bases outside gene matches: 6. The data derive from a study of blood T cell repertoires in COVID-19. At the level of the study: T cells, B-cell-depleted T cells, or PBMCs supplied cDNA or gDNA.

The receptor's source is a woman aged 80 or older with acute or convalescent COVID-19. The sequenced sample consisted of peripheral blood. The chain recombines TRBV19 with TRBJ2-5; 11 nucleotides match TRBD2. Here the CDR3 DNA reads TGTGCCAGCCGTACTAGCGGGGGCCACCAAGAGACCCAGTACTTC. Protein: CASRTSGGHQETQYF.